The T cell receptor beta chain under discussion was sequenced for a study of T cell repertoires in cytomegalovirus infection. Overall study results and limits: Cumulative frequency of public TCR beta families picked out carriers of CMV plus the relevant HLA.

On this clonotype: Its antigen is currently unknown.

From the reads, TCRdb called clonotypes with MiXCR, one entry per CDR3 protein. The data show 300,000 to 400,000 distinct CDR3 sequences, with around 18% seen just once and 7.5% to 9.5% held by the top ten. This receptor was obtained from a human donor in good health (CMV status not recorded). Some clones in this sample may be carry-over from other donors' samples. The sequencing sample was made of PBMCs.

The CDR3 here is CASSLTSGGLFSEQYF. The CDR3 nucleotides read TGTGCCAGCAGTTTAACTAGCGGGGGGTTGTTCTCCGAGCAGTACTTC. The chain joins TRBV28 to TRBJ2-7; 12 bases align to TRBD2. V shed 2 bases and J 6 bases; nucleotides not matched to a gene: 8. CDR3 length: 16 residues. The germline V gene encodes CDR1 MDHEN and CDR2 SYDVKM.